A selection of T cell receptor beta chains follows, all from one sample in a study of vaccination and CD4 T cells after COVID-19. Their antigens remain unidentified. TCRdb re-called the PCR reads with MiXCR, one entry per CDR3 protein. Of approximately 20,000 distinct CDR3 sequences listed, over 40% are singletons. The source material was CD4+ T cells from blood, cultured in vitro. The receptors here all came from a human donor who had recovered from COVID-19. CDR3s include the opening cysteine and the closing phenylalanine or tryptophan. Fields, in order: J gene, clone size, V gene, D gene, CDR3 DNA, CDR3 protein. D genes are given only for firm matches. Rows may omit the clone size; those that give it use once, few, many or a size class.

TRBJ2-7 | few | TRBV2 | . | TGTGCCAGCACCTCTCGGGGACAACGGGAGCAGTACTTC | CASTSRGQREQYF
TRBJ2-3 | . | TRBV5-4 | TRBD1 | TGTGCCAGCAGCTTGGGACAGGGAGGCACAGATACGCAGTATTTT | CASSLGQGGTDTQYF
TRBJ2-3 | . | TRBV28 | . | TGTGCCAGCAAAAATCCGGGACAAGTAGTTTGGGATACGCAGTATTTT | CASKNPGQVVWDTQYF
TRBJ1-4 | . | TRBV7-2 | TRBD1 | TGTGCCAGCAGCTTACGGACAGGGGCAAATGAAAAACTGTTTTTT | CASSLRTGANEKLFF
TRBJ1-1 | few | TRBV15 | TRBD1 | TGTGCCACCAGCAGAGACCGCGGGACAGGGGGCCGGTGGAACACTGAAGCTTTCTTT | CATSRDRGTGGRWNTEAFF
TRBJ1-4 | . | TRBV20-1 | . | TGCAGTGCCACATCAGCGGAGGGGGGCGGGCTGTTTTTT | CSATSAEGGGLFF
TRBJ1-1 | few | TRBV6-1 | . | TGTGCCAGCAGTCGGGCTCGGTCAAACACTGAAGCTTTCTTT | CASSRARSNTEAFF
TRBJ2-2 | . | TRBV5-1 | . | TGCGCCAGCAGTAGTTTGCGAACGAACACCGGGGAGCTGTTTTTT | CASSSLRTNTGELFF
TRBJ2-7 | . | TRBV7-2 | TRBD1 | TGTGCCAGCAGCTTAGGACAGGGAGTAGCCTACGAGCAGTACTTC | CASSLGQGVAYEQYF
TRBJ2-3 | . | TRBV12-3/TRBV12-4 | TRBD2 | TGTGCCAGCAGTCTTACTAGCGGGAGTGCAGATACGCAGTATTTT | CASSLTSGSADTQYF
TRBJ2-7 | . | TRBV15 | TRBD2 | TGTGCCACCAGCAGGAGACTAGCGGGGGACGGATACGAGCAGTACTTC | CATSRRLAGDGYEQYF
TRBJ1-4 | . | TRBV20-1 | . | TGCAGTGCTAGAGCGGGGGGAAGGGGCGGAGAAAAACTGTTTTTT | CSARAGGRGGEKLFF
TRBJ2-3 | . | TRBV7-6 | TRBD2 | TGTGCCAGCAGCGCGACTAGCGGGGGGCTCCGACCTAGCACAGATACGCAGTATTTT | CASSATSGGLRPSTDTQYF
TRBJ2-7 | few | TRBV11-3 | TRBD1 | TGTGCCAGCAGCTTAAGGCAGGGGGCCGACGAGCAGTACTTC | CASSLRQGADEQYF
TRBJ1-2 | few | TRBV19 | . | TGTGCCAGTAGTCTCTCCAGGGTCTATGGCTACACCTTC | CASSLSRVYGYTF
TRBJ2-7 | . | TRBV30 | . | TGTGCCTGGAAGGGCCCGGGGGTCGAGCAGTACTTC | CAWKGPGVEQYF
TRBJ2-3 | . | TRBV28 | . | TGTGCCAGCAGTGCCCCAGGGCTAGATACGCAGTATTTT | CASSAPGLDTQYF
TRBJ1-3 | . | TRBV20-1 | . | TGCAGTGCTAGACCGCGCAGGGTAGGGGGAAACACCATATATTTT | CSARPRRVGGNTIYF
TRBJ2-4 | once | TRBV30 | . | TGTGCCTGGGTGAAGTTAACCAAAAACATTCAGTACTTC | CAWVKLTKNIQYF
TRBJ1-1 | . | TRBV20-1 | . | TGCAGTGCTAGAGGGCGGGTTAACACTGAAGCTTTCTTT | CSARGRVNTEAFF
TRBJ1-1 | . | TRBV10-1 | . | TGCGCCAGCAGTAGGGGTACTGAAGCTTTCTTT | CASSRGTEAFF
TRBJ2-3 | . | TRBV20-1 | . | TGCAGTGCTAGAGATTCGGACTTAGGCACAGATACGCAGTATTTT | CSARDSDLGTDTQYF